This TCR beta chain is from a study of shared clonotypes between healthy human individuals. Findings and limits, study-wide: On the whole, naive subsets had larger estimated richness than memory subsets had. Clonotypes which were not shared had lower generation probabilities than clonotypes that all four donors shared.

The investigators split CD4+ cells into a CD45RA+ naive subset and a CD45RA-negative memory subset. Sequenced by immunoSEQ multiplex PCR; TCRdb stores in-frame clones only, minus some. The sample yields roughly 2.5 million clones, around 94% seen once. For this clone: Its antigen is not known.

The CDR3 is 15 residues long. Unmatched junction bases numbered 4, after V lost 5 bases and J lost 4 bases. The germline V gene has CDR1 SGHTA and CDR2 FQGNSA. This sequence originates from a man aged 18-30 years in good health. The specimen sequenced was naive CD4+ T cells sorted from blood. Described subset: CD45RA+ positively selected. The V gene is TRBV7-2, the J gene TRBJ2-7; TRBD2 aligns across 14 bases. This CDR3 reads CASSPRLAGGYEQYF. CDR3 nucleotide sequence: TGTGCCAGCAGCCCCCGACTAGCGGGAGGGTACGAGCAGTACTTC.